A single TCR beta chain is shown here with its context. Its antigen is currently unknown. Each TCR beta library was made by quantitative 5'-RACE that incorporated molecular barcodes. TCRdb passed the 5' RACE reads through MiXCR, listing each CDR3 protein once. The sample comprises some 700,000 distinct CDR3 sequences, over 15% of which are singletons, and under 20% rests with the top ten. The data were obtained in a study of CD8 T cells in ankylosing spondylitis. Looked up from germline, CDR1 is DFQATT and CDR2 is SNEGSKA (reference sequence). The junction had 5 bases not matched to a gene; V was cut back by 5 bases and J by 3 bases. The CDR3 is 14 residues long. Study-wide results and limits: Characteristic of ankylosing spondylitis blood, it appeared, was a TCR beta motif comprising roughly 8 highly homologous variants. Disease-linked clones were reportedly significantly enriched in matched ankylosing spondylitis synovial fluid.

The chain joins TRBV20-1 to TRBJ2-3; 10 bases agree with TRBD2. The clonotype comes from a male donor with ankylosing spondylitis. Sequencing was carried out using blood, either unsorted or a sorted T cell fraction (not recorded which). Here the CDR3 reads CSAQAGGYTDTQYF. The CDR3 DNA is TGCAGTGCTCAAGCGGGAGGGTATACAGATACGCAGTATTTT.